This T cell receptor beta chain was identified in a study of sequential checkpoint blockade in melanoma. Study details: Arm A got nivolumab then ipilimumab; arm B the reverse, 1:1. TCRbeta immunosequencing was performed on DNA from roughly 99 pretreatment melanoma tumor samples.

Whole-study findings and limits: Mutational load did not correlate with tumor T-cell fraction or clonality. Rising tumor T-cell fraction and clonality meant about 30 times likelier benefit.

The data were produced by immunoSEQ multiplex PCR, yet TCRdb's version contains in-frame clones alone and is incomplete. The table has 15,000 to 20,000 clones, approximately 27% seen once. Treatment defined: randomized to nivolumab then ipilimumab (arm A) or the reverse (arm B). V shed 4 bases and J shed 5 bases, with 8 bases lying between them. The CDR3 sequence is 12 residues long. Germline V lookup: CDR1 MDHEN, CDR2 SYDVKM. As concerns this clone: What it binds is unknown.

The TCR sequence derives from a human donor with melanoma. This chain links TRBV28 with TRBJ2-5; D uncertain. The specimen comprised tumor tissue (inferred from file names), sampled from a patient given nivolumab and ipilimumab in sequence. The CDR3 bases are TGTGCCAGCAGTTCCTCAGTGGAGACCCAGTACTTC. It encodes CASSSSVETQYF.